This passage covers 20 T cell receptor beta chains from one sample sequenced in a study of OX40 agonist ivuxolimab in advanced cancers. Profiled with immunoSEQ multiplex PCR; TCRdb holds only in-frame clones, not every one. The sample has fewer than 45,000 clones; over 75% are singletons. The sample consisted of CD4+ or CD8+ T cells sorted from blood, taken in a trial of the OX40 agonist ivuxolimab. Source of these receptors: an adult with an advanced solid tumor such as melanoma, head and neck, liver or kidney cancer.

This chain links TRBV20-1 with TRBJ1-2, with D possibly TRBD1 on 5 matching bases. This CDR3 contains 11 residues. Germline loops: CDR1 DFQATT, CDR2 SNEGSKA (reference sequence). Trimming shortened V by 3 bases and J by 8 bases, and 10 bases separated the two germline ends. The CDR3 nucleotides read TGCAGTGCTAGTCAGGGAAGAGGCTACACCTTC. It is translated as CSASQGRGYTF.

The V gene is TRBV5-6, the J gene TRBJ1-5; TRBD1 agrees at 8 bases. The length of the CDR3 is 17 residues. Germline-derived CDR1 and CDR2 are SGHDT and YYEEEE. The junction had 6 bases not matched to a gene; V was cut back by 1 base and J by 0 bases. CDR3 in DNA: TGTGCCAGCAGCTTGTTCCAGGGGGCATATAGCAATCAGCCCCAGCATTTT. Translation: CASSLFQGAYSNQPQHF.

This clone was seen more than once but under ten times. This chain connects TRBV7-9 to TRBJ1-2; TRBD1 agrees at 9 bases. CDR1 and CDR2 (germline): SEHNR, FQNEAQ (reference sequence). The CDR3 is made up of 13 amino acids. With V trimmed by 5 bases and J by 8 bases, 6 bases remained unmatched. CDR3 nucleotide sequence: TGTGCCAGCAGCCGAGGGACAGGGTTAGGCTACACCTTC. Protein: CASSRGTGLGYTF.

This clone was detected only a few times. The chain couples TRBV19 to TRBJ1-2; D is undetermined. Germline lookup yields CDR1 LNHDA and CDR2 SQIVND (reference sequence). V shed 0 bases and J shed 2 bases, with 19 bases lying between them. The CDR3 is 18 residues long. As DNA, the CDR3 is TGTGCCAGTAGTATAGATTTTGGCAGAGGCTCACTGAACTATGGCTACACCTTC. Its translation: CASSIDFGRGSLNYGYTF. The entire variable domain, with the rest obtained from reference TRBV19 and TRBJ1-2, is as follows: DGGITQSPKYLFRKEGQNVTLSCEQNLNHDAMYWYRQDPGQGLRLIYYSQIVNDFQKGDIAEGYSVSREKKESFPLTVTSAQKNPTAFYLCASSIDFGRGSLNYGYTFGSGTRLTVV.

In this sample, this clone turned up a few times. The CDR3 loop is CATQLAGGTNTGELFF. CDR3 DNA sequence: TGCGCCACCCAACTAGCGGGGGGGACGAACACCGGGGAGCTGTTTTTT. The rearrangement links TRBV5-1 to TRBJ2-2; 13 bases are a match to TRBD2. Germline V gene data show CDR1 as SGHRS and CDR2 as YFSETQ. V lost 9 bases, J lost 0 bases, and 5 bases stayed unmatched. The CDR3 consists of 16 residues.

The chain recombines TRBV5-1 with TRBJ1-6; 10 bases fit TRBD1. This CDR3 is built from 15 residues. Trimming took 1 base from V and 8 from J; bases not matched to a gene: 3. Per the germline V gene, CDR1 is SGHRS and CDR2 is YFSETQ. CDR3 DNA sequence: TGCGCCAGCAGCTTGTACGGGACAGGGGATTCACCCCTCCACTTT. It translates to CASSLYGTGDSPLHF.

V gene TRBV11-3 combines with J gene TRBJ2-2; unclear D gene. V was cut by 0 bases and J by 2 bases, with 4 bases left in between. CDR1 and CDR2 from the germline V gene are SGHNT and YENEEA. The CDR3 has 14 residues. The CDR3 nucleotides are TGTGCCAGCAGCTTAGACGGTAACACCGGGGAGCTGTTTTTT. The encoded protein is CASSLDGNTGELFF.

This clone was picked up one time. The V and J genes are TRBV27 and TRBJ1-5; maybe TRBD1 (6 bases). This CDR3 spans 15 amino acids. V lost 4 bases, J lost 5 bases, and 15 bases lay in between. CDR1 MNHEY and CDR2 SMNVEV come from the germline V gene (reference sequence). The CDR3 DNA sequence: TGTGCCAGCAGTTACCGATTCGGGGGGCATCAGCCCCAGCATTTT. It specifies CASSYRFGGHQPQHF.

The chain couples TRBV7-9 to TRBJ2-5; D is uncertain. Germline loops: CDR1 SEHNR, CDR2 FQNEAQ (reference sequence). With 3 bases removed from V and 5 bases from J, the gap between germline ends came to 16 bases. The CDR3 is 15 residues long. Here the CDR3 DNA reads TGTGCCAGCAGCTTTCCGAGGCGTGGGCTCGAGACCCAGTACTTC. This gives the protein CASSFPRRGLETQYF.

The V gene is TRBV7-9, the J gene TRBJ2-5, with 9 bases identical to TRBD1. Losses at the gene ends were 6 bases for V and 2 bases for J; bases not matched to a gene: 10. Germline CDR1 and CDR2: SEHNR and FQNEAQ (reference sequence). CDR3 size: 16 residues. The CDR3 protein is CASRTTRDRGQETQYF. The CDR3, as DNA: TGTGCCAGCAGAACGACCCGTGACAGGGGGCAAGAGACCCAGTACTTC.

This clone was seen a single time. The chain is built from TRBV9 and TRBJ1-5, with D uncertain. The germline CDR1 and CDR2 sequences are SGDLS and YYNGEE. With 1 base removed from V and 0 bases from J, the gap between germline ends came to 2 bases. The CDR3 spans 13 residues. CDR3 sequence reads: CASSVRSNQPQHF. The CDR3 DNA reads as TGTGCCAGCAGCGTACGTAGCAATCAGCCCCAGCATTTT. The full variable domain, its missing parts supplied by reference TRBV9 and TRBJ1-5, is DSGVTQTPKHLITATGQRVTLRCSPRSGDLSVYWYQQSLDQGLQFLIQYYNGEERAKGNILERFSAQQFPDLHSELNLSSLELGDSALYFCASSVRSNQPQHFGDGTRLSIL.

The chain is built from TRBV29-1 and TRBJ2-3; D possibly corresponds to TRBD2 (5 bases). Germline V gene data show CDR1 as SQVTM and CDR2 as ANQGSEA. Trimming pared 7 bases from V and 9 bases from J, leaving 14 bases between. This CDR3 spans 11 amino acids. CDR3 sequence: CSARMDWTQYF. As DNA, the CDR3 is TGCAGCGCACGTATGGACTGGACGCAGTATTTT.

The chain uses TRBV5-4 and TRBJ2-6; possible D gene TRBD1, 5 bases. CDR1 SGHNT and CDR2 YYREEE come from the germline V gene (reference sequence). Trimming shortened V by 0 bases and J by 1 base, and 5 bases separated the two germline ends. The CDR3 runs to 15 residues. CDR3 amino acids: CASSLAGSGANVLTF. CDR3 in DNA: TGTGCCAGCAGCTTGGCAGGGTCTGGGGCCAACGTCCTGACTTTC.

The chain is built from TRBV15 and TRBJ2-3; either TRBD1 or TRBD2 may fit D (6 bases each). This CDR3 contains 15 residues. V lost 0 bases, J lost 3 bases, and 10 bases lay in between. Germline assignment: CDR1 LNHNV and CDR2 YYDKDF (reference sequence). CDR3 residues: CATSREGGPTDTQYF. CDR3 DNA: TGTGCCACCAGCAGAGAAGGGGGGCCGACAGATACGCAGTATTTT.

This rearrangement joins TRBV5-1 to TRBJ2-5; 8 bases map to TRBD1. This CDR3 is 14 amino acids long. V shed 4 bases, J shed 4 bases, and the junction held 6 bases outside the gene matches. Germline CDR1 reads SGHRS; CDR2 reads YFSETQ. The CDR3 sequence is CASSPTDRGETQYF. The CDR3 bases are TGCGCCAGCAGCCCAACAGACAGGGGAGAGACCCAGTACTTC.

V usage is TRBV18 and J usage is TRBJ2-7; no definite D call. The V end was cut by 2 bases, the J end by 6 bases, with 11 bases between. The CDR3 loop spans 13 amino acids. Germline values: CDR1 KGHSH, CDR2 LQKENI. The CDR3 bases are TGTGCCAGCTCACCAAGTGGGGTTAGCGAGCAGTACGTC. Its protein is CASSPSGVSEQYV.

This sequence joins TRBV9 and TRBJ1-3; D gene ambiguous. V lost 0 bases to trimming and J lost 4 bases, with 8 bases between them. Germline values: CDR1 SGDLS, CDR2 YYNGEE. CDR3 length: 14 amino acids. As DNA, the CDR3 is TGTGCCAGCAGCGTAGGGGGTCGCGGAAACACCATATATTTT. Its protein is CASSVGGRGNTIYF.

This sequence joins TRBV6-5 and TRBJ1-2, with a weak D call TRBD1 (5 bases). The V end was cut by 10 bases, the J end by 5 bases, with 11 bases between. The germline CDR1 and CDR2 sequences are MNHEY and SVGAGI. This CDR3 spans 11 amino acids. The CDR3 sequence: CAIGAGYGYTF. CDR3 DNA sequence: TGTGCCATCGGGGCTGGGTATGGCTACACCTTC.

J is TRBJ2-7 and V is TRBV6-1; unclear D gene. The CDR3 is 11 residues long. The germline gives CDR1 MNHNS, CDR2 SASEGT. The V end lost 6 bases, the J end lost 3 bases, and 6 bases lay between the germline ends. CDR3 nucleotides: TGTGCCAGCAGCGAGCTCTACGAGCAGTACTTC. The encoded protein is CASSELYEQYF.

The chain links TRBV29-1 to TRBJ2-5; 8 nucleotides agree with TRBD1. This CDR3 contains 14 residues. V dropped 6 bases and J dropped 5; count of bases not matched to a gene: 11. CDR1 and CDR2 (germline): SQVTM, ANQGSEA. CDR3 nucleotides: TGCAGCGTCAGGGGCAGGGGGCTTTGGGAGACCCAGTACTTC. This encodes CSVRGRGLWETQYF.